Each of the 23 T cell receptor beta chains below was sequenced from the same sample in a study of blood T cell repertoires in COVID-19. Clones were read by immunoSEQ multiplex PCR, and TCRdb kept only the in-frame ones, dropping some. The data hold approximately 120,000 clones, with roughly 90% observed a single time. Material: peripheral blood. The receptors here all came from an elderly woman with acute or convalescent COVID-19.

The rearrangement joins TRBV12-3 or TRBV12-4 to TRBJ1-2; D gene ambiguous. The CDR3 consists of 13 residues. Between the trimmed V and J ends, which lost 6 bases and 2 bases, there was a span of 10 bases. CDR3 residues: CASSPGENYGYTF. CDR3 sequence (DNA): TGTGCCAGCAGCCCCGGAGAAAACTATGGCTACACCTTC.

The DNA for the CDR3 is TGTGCCAGCAGCCAATTGGACCAGGGGGGTTCACCCCTCCACTTT. The encoded protein is CASSQLDQGGSPLHF. The rearrangement joins TRBV3-1 (or the pseudogene TRBV3-2) to TRBJ1-6; 7 positions match TRBD1. With 2 bases clipped from V and 9 bases from J, the junction kept 7 bases outside the gene matches. Germline V gives CDR1 LGHDT, CDR2 YNNKEL (reference sequence). This CDR3 has 15 amino acids.

In nucleotides, the CDR3 is TGCGCCAGCAGCGCGGACTCTCCGAGCACAGATACGCAGTATTTT. Its translation is CASSADSPSTDTQYF. The rearrangement links TRBV10-1 to TRBJ2-3; weak D call: TRBD2 (5 bases). Trimming took 6 bases from V and 0 from J, leaving 13 bases between them. Germline CDR1 and CDR2: WNHNN and SYGVQD (reference sequence). The CDR3 contains 15 residues.

This sequence joins TRBV9 and TRBJ1-1; TRBD1 agrees at 9 bases. The CDR3 runs to 15 residues. V lost 4 bases to trimming and J lost 3 bases; unmatched junction nucleotides: 7. The germline V gene encodes CDR1 SGDLS and CDR2 YYNGEE. CDR3 coding DNA: TGTGCCAGCAGCTCCCGACAGGGGGGGGACACTGAAGCTTTCTTT. Translating gives CASSSRQGGDTEAFF.

V gene TRBV19 combines with J gene TRBJ2-2; 10 nucleotides align to TRBD1. The CDR3 extends over 15 amino acids. The germline V gene has CDR1 LNHDA and CDR2 SQIVND (reference sequence). Trimming cost V 1 base and J 7 bases; bases outside gene matches: 3. CDR3 coding DNA: TGTGCCAGTAGTATAGGACAGGGGGCAGGCGGGGAGCTGTTTTTT. Its protein is CASSIGQGAGGELFF. The full variable domain, in which reference TRBV19 and TRBJ2-2 provide the parts outside the CDR3, is DGGITQSPKYLFRKEGQNVTLSCEQNLNHDAMYWYRQDPGQGLRLIYYSQIVNDFQKGDIAEGYSVSREKKESFPLTVTSAQKNPTAFYLCASSIGQGAGGELFFGEGSRLTVL.

The chain has TRBV6-2 or TRBV6-3 and TRBJ1-2; D is possibly TRBD1 (5 bases). CDR1 is MNHEY, CDR2 SVGEGT, per germline. The ends were cut back, 4 bases at V and 0 bases at J, with 27 bases in the middle. The CDR3 runs to 20 residues. The CDR3 spells CASSSAAGGPYQRANYGYTF. The CDR3 DNA is TGTGCCAGCAGTTCCGCCGCGGGGGGTCCCTACCAAAGGGCTAACTATGGCTACACCTTC.

The chain carries TRBV2 and TRBJ2-5; unclear D gene. Trimming cost V 6 bases and J 10 bases, with 12 bases left between them. Germline CDR1 is SNHLY and CDR2 is FYNNEI. The CDR3 has 11 amino acids. The chain's CDR3 is CASSSTSHQYF. Written as DNA, the CDR3 is TGTGCCAGCAGCTCAACATCTCACCAGTACTTC.

The chain has TRBV27 and TRBJ1-3; D might be TRBD1 (6 bases). This CDR3 contains 17 residues. With 3 bases removed from V and 0 bases from J, the gap between germline ends came to 15 bases. The germline CDR1 and CDR2 sequences are MNHEY and SMNVEV (reference sequence). The CDR3 sequence is CASSFPRDTSSGNTIYF. For the CDR3, the DNA is TGTGCCAGCAGTTTCCCCCGGGACACGTCCTCTGGAAACACCATATATTTT.

The chain carries TRBV19 and TRBJ1-4, with D perhaps TRBD1 (6 bases). The germline gives CDR1 LNHDA, CDR2 SQIVND (reference sequence). Trimming took off 5 bases at V and 0 bases at J, with 13 bases between the two ends. The CDR3 is 16 residues long. The DNA of the CDR3 is TGTGCCAGTAGTGCTAGACAGGACGCAACTAATGAAAAACTGTTTTTT. Protein sequence: CASSARQDATNEKLFF. Full variable domain (remainder filled in from reference TRBV19 and TRBJ1-4): DGGITQSPKYLFRKEGQNVTLSCEQNLNHDAMYWYRQDPGQGLRLIYYSQIVNDFQKGDIAEGYSVSREKKESFPLTVTSAQKNPTAFYLCASSARQDATNEKLFFGSGTQLSVL.

The rearrangement joins TRBV25-1 to TRBJ2-7, with D possibly matching TRBD2 (5 bases). Looked up from germline, CDR1 is MGHDK and CDR2 is SYGVNS. The CDR3 runs 14 residues. Deletions cut 3 bases from V and 0 bases from J, with 9 bases between. CDR3 region: CASSEAGFSYEQYF. The CDR3 nucleotides are TGTGCCAGCAGTGAGGCGGGCTTCTCCTACGAGCAGTACTTC.

This sequence joins TRBV28 and TRBJ1-1; unclear D gene. In germline, CDR1 is MDHEN, CDR2 SYDVKM. Trimming left V 6 bases short and J 4 bases short, with 9 bases between. This CDR3 comprises 12 residues. This chain's CDR3 is CASRGGGTEAFF. The CDR3 bases are TGTGCCAGCAGAGGCGGCGGCACTGAAGCTTTCTTT.

The chain uses TRBV5-5 and TRBJ1-5; TRBD1 matches 8 bases. The CDR3 is 16 amino acids. V was pared by 2 bases and J by 5 bases, with 9 bases of the junction left unmatched. Germline V gene data show CDR1 as SGHKS and CDR2 as YYEKEE (reference sequence). The CDR3 DNA follows: TGTGCCAGCAGCTTCGGGACAGGCGTCGGGGATCAGCCCCAGCATTTT. It specifies CASSFGTGVGDQPQHF.

The chain recombines TRBV15 with TRBJ1-5; D not certain. Trimming removed 1 base from V and 5 bases from J, with 6 bases in between. Germline loops: CDR1 LNHNV, CDR2 YYDKDF (reference sequence). This CDR3 is 13 amino acids long. The CDR3 region has the DNA TGTGCCACCAGCAGAGCACTTGATCAGCCCCAGCATTTT. This encodes CATSRALDQPQHF.

The CDR3 sequence: CASSPPGSSTYEQYF. CDR3 nucleotides: TGCGCCAGCAGCCCCCCGGGATCTTCCACCTACGAGCAGTACTTC. This sequence joins TRBV4-1 and TRBJ2-7; TRBD2 might be the D (5 bases). V lost 4 bases to trimming and J lost 2 bases, with 15 bases between them. This CDR3 is built from 15 residues. In germline, CDR1 is MGHRA, CDR2 YSYEKL.

The V and J genes are TRBV5-1 and TRBJ1-4; D gene unclear. The length of the CDR3 is 16 residues. Trimming took 0 bases from V and 8 from J, leaving 17 bases between them. Germline V lookup: CDR1 SGHRS, CDR2 YFSETQ. CDR3 sequence reads: CASSLGHKTWSEKLFF. The CDR3 nucleotides are TGCGCCAGCAGCTTGGGACACAAAACCTGGTCCGAAAAACTGTTTTTT.

This chain connects TRBV6-6 to TRBJ1-4; TRBD1 aligns across 7 bases. Trimming at V came to 5 bases and at J to 8 bases, leaving 5 bases not matched to a gene. Germline lookup yields CDR1 MNHNY and CDR2 SVGAGI (reference sequence). The CDR3 loop spans 13 amino acids. For the CDR3, the DNA is TGTGCCAGCAGTAGGGACAGTTTCGAAAAACTGTTTTTT. This translates into CASSRDSFEKLFF.

J is TRBJ2-3 and V is TRBV13, with TRBD2 matching 7 bases. With 4 bases clipped from V and 1 base from J, the junction kept 2 bases outside the gene matches. The germline V gene has CDR1 PRHDT and CDR2 FYEKMQ (reference sequence). The CDR3 totals 14 residues. Here the CDR3 DNA reads TGTGCCAGCAGCTCCCGGGGGGGCACAGATACGCAGTATTTT. Its translation: CASSSRGGTDTQYF.

This chain uses TRBV4-1 with TRBJ2-7; the D gene is possibly TRBD2 (6 bases). The CDR3 consists of 14 residues. V was shortened by 2 bases and J by 4 bases, with 12 bases between the two germline ends. Per germline, CDR1 MGHRA and CDR2 YSYEKL. As DNA, the CDR3 is TGCGCCAGCAGCCAAACCCTAGCGAGATACGAGCAGTACTTC. Protein: CASSQTLARYEQYF.

This chain uses TRBV7-2 with TRBJ1-5; D possibly corresponds to TRBD1 (6 bases). CDR1 and CDR2 from the germline V gene are SGHTA and FQGNSA. With 5 bases removed from V and 2 bases from J, the gap between germline ends came to 16 bases. There are 16 residues in the CDR3. The CDR3, as DNA: TGTGCCAGCAGCGTTTCCGGGACATTGGGCAATCAGCCCCAGCATTTT. This sequence encodes CASSVSGTLGNQPQHF.

V usage is TRBV5-1 and J usage is TRBJ1-1; TRBD1 might be the D (5 bases). Germline V lookup: CDR1 SGHRS, CDR2 YFSETQ. This CDR3 has 17 amino acids. V was clipped by 0 bases and J by 0 bases, with 15 bases between them. Here the CDR3 DNA reads TGCGCCAGCAGCTTGGCCGGGCGGGGCGGGATGAACACTGAAGCTTTCTTT. Translation gives CASSLAGRGGMNTEAFF.

The chain recombines TRBV29-1 with TRBJ1-2; 12 bases agree with TRBD1. The J segment lost 4 bases and the V segment lost 5 bases, leaving 5 bases of the junction unmatched. Germline loops: CDR1 SQVTM, CDR2 ANQGSEA. The CDR3 extends over 14 amino acids. The CDR3 coding sequence is TGCAGCGTTTCGCCGGGACAGGGGGCCTATGGCTACACCTTC. Its protein product is CSVSPGQGAYGYTF.

V usage is TRBV9 and J usage is TRBJ2-7; 13 bases are a match to TRBD2. The CDR3 is made up of 18 amino acids. J was trimmed by 6 bases and V by 0 bases; bases with no gene match: 12. CDR1 and CDR2 from the germline V gene are SGDLS and YYNGEE. CDR3 protein: CASSVAGTSGVQGVEQYF. In DNA form, the CDR3 reads TGTGCCAGCAGCGTAGCGGGGACTAGCGGGGTCCAAGGCGTCGAGCAGTACTTC.

This clone was detected only a few times. This chain joins TRBV13 and TRBJ2-1, with 10 positions matching TRBD2. CDR3 length: 16 residues. Germline CDR1 and CDR2: PRHDT and FYEKMQ (reference sequence). Trimming removed 5 bases from V and 4 bases from J; junction bases left unmatched: 8. In nucleotides, the CDR3 is TGTGCCAGCAGCCTTGGGTTAGCGGGGGGATACAATGAGCAGTTCTTC. This codes for CASSLGLAGGYNEQFF.